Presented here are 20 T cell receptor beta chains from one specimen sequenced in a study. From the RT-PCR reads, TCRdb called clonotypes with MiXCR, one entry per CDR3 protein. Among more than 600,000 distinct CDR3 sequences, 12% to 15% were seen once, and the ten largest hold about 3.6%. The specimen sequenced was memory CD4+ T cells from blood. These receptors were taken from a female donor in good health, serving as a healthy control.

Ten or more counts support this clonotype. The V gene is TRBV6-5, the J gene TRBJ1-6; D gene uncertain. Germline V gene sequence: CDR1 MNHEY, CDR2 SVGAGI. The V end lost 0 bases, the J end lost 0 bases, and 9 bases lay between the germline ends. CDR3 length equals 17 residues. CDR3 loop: CASSYSLRSSYNSPLHF. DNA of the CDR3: TGTGCCAGCAGTTACTCGCTCAGGAGCTCCTATAATTCACCCCTCCACTTT.

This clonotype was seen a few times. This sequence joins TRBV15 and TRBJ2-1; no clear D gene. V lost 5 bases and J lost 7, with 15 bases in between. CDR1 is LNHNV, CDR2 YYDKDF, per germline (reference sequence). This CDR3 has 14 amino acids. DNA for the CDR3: TGTGCCACCAGCTCTTGGATAGGAATGAATGAGCAGTTCTTC. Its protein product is CATSSWIGMNEQFF.

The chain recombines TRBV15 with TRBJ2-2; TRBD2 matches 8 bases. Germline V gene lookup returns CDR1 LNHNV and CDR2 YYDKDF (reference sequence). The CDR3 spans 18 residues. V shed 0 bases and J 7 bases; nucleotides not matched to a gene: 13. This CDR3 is CATSRDWAGGQSRGELFF. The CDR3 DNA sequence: TGTGCCACCAGCAGAGATTGGGCGGGAGGTCAATCCCGCGGGGAGCTGTTTTTT.

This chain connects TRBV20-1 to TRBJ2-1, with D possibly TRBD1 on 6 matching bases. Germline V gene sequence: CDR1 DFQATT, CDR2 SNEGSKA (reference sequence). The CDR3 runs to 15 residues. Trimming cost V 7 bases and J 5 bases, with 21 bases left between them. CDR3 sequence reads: CSVGQGNSRDNEQFF. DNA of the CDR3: TGCAGTGTGGGGCAGGGGAATTCTAGGGACAATGAGCAGTTCTTC.

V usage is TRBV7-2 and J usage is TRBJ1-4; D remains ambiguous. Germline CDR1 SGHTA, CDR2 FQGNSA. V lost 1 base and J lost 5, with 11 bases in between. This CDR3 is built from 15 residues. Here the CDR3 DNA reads TGTGCCAGCAGCTTAGGTCCCAGCCAGAATGAAAAACTGTTTTTT. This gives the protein CASSLGPSQNEKLFF.

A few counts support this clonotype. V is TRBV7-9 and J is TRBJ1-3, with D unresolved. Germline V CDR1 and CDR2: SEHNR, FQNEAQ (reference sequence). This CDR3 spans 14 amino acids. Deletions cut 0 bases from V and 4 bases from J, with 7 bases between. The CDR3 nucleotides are TGTGCCAGCAGCTTAGCCGGAATGGGAAACACCATATATTTT. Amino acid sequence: CASSLAGMGNTIYF.

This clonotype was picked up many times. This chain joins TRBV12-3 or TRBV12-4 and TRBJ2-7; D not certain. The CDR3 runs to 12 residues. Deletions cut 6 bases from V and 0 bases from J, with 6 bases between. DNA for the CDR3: TGTGCCAGCAGGTCGACCTCCTACGAGCAGTACTTC. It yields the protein CASRSTSYEQYF.

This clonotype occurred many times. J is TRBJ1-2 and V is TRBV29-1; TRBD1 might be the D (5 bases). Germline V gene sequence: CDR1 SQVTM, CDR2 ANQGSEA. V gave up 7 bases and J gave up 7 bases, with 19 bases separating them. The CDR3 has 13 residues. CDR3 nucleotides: TGCAGCGCCGGGGCAGGAGGGGTGCGTGGCTACACCTTC. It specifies CSAGAGGVRGYTF.

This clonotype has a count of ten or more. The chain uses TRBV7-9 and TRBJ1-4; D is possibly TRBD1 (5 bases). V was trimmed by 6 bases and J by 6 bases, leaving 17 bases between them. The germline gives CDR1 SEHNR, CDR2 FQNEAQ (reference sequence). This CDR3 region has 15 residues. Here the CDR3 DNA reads TGTGCCAGCAGTCCGACAGTCGGGTTAGATGAAAAACTGTTTTTT. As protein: CASSPTVGLDEKLFF.

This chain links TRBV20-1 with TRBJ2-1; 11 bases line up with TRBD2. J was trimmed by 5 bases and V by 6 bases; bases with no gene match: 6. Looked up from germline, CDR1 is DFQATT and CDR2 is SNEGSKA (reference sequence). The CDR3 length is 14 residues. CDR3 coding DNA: TGCAGTGCCATAGCGGGGGGGCCCGACAATGAGCAGTTCTTC. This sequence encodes CSAIAGGPDNEQFF.

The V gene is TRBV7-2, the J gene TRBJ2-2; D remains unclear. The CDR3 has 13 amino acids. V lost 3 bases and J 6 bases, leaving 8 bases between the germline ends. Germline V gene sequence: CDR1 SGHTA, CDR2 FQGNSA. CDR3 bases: TGTGCCAGCAGCTTCGAAAGCGCCGGGGAGCTGTTTTTT. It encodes CASSFESAGELFF.

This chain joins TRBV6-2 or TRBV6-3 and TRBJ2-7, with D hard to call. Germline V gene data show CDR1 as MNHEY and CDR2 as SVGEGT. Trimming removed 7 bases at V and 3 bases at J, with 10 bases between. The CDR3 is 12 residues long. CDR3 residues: CASTDFLYEQYF. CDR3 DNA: TGTGCCAGCACGGATTTTCTCTACGAGCAGTACTTC.

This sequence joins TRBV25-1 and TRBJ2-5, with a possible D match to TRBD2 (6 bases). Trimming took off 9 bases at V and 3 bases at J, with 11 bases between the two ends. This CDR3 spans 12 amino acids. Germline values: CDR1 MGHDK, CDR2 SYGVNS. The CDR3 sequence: CASWGVEETQYF. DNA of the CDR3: TGTGCCAGTTGGGGGGTTGAAGAGACCCAGTACTTC.

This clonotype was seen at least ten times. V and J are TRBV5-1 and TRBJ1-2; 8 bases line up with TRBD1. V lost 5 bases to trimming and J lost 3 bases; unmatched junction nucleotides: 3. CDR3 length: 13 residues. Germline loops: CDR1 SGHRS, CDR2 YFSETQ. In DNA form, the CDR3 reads TGCGCCAGCAGAACGACAGGGGACTATGGCTACACCTTC. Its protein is CASRTTGDYGYTF.

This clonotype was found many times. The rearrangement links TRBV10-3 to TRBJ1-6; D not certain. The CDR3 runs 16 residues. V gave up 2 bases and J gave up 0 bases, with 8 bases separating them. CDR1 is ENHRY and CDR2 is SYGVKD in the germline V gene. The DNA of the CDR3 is TGTGCCATCAGTGAGGGCGGGAGCTCCTATAATTCACCCCTCCACTTT. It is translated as CAISEGGSSYNSPLHF.

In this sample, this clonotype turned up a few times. CDR3 nucleotide sequence: TGTGCCAGCAGACAGATCGGCTCCTACGAGCAGTACTTC. This sequence encodes CASRQIGSYEQYF. The gene calls are TRBV7-2 and TRBJ2-7; D gene uncertain. The CDR3 runs 13 residues. V was shortened by 6 bases and J by 0 bases, with 9 bases between the two germline ends. Per the germline V gene, CDR1 is SGHTA and CDR2 is FQGNSA.

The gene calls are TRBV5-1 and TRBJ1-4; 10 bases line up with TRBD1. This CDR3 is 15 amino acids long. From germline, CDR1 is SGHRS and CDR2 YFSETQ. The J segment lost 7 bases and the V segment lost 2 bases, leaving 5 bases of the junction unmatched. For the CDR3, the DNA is TGCGCCAGCAGCTTCCGACAGGGGGCGAGTGAAAAACTGTTTTTT. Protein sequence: CASSFRQGASEKLFF. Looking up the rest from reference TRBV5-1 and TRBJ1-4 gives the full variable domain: KAGVTQTPRYLIKTRGQQVTLSCSPISGHRSVSWYQQTPGQGLQFLFEYFSETQRNKGNFPGRFSGRQFSNSRSEMNVSTLELGDSALYLCASSFRQGASEKLFFGSGTQLSVL.

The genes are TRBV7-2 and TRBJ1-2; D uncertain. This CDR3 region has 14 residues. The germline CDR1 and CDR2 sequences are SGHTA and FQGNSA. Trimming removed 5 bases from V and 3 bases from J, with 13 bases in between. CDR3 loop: CASSTRTGDYGYTF. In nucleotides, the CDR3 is TGTGCCAGCAGCACCCGGACGGGTGACTATGGCTACACCTTC.

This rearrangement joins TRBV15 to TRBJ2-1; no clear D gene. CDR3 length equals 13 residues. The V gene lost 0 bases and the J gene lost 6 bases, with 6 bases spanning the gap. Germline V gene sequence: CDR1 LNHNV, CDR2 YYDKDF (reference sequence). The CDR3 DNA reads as TGTGCCACCAGCAGAGAAATACGCAATGAGCAGTTCTTC. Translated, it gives CATSREIRNEQFF.

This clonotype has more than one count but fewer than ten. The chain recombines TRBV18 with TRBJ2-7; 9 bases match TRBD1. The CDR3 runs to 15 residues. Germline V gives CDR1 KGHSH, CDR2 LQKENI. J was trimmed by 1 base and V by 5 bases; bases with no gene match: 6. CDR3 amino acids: CASSETGGTSYEQYF. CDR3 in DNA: TGTGCCAGCTCAGAGACAGGGGGAACATCCTACGAGCAGTACTTC.